This T cell receptor (beta chain) is drawn from a study of vaccination effects on CD4 cells after COVID-19. On the study more broadly: The researchers cultured 1.5 million to 2.5 million PBMC per well with approximately 11 IU/ml IL-2 and roughly 9.2 ug/ml peptides.

Some clones are missing from TCRdb's copy, which holds only in-frame ones; the method was immunoSEQ multiplex PCR. The repertoire holds about 73,000 clones, around 69% seen once, with about 2.3% in the top ten. Study-wide results and caveats: Marked clonal contraction was seen late after vaccination (in both infection- and vaccine-induced clones).

Cells that had been cultured for 10 days were the source of isolated CD4+ T cells. Every participant took two doses of the BNT162b2 or mRNA-1273 vaccine. This clone was found once. Its specificity is not known. The specimen was CD4+ T cells from PBMCs cultured without peptide, collected after COVID-19 vaccination. This TCR came from a human donor who received a COVID-19 vaccine.

CDR3 bases: TGTGCCAGCAGCCAAGAGGAACTAAAAGAGACCCAGTACTTC. Protein: CASSQEELKETQYF. V is TRBV3-1 (or the pseudogene TRBV3-2) and J is TRBJ2-5; no reliable D call. CDR1 LGHDT and CDR2 YNNKEL come from the germline V gene (reference sequence). The V end lost 0 bases, the J end lost 3 bases, and 8 bases lay between the germline ends. The CDR3 runs to 14 residues.